Listed below are T cell receptor beta chains from one sample, sequenced in a study of neoadjuvant anti-PD-1 for oral cavity cancer. The method was immunoSEQ multiplex PCR; TCRdb's version includes in-frame clones alone and lacks a portion of them. Here the sample spans approximately 8,400 clones, more than 70% being singletons. The material was PBMCs, obtained after nivolumab (anti-PD-1) treatment. These receptors came from a person aged 40 to 85 with oral cavity squamous cell carcinoma. Both conserved end residues are part of each CDR3. The D gene is left open where the match is weak. Clone size appears in some rows only: once, few, many, or a class for an expanded clone.

TRBV11-1	.	.	TRBJ2-5	CASSLVAGVETQYF	TGTGCCAGCAGCTTAGTGGCAGGGGTGGAGACCCAGTACTTC
TRBV6-5	.	TRBD1	TRBJ2-7	CASSHGTALGEQYF	TGTGCCAGCAGTCACGGGACAGCCCTCGGAGAGCAGTACTTC
TRBV13	once	.	TRBJ1-2	CASSLNPVGRVVKVDYGYTF	TGTGCCAGCAGCTTGAACCCTGTCGGCAGGGTAGTTAAAGTGGACTATGGCTACACCTTC
TRBV5-1	.	.	TRBJ2-1	CASSLQPGASVVYNEQFF	TGCGCCAGCAGCTTGCAGCCGGGGGCGTCAGTCGTCTACAATGAGCAGTTCTTC
TRBV30	.	TRBD2	TRBJ2-7	CAWKGREPFVEQYF	TGTGCCTGGAAAGGGCGGGAGCCATTTGTCGAGCAGTACTTC
TRBV2	few	.	TRBJ2-3	CASSDGGRLHTDTQYF	TGTGCCAGCAGTGACGGAGGGAGACTCCACACAGATACGCAGTATTTT
TRBV28	.	.	TRBJ1-3	CASSFSPIPHSGNTIYF	TGTGCCAGCAGTTTTAGTCCGATTCCTCACTCTGGAAACACCATATATTTT
TRBV19	.	TRBD1	TRBJ1-2	CASSTRDSVNYGYTF	TGTGCCAGTAGTACCCGGGACAGTGTCAACTATGGCTACACCTTC
TRBV11-2	.	TRBD1	TRBJ1-6	CASSRRTGGSPLHF	TGTGCCAGCAGCCGCCGGACAGGCGGTTCACCCCTCCACTTT
TRBV11-2	.	TRBD1	TRBJ1-6	CASRGQGYSPLHF	TGTGCCAGCAGAGGACAGGGGTACTCACCCCTCCACTTT
TRBV28	.	TRBD2	TRBJ2-1	CASSTRGLASNEQFF	TGTGCCAGCAGTACCCGAGGACTAGCGAGTAATGAGCAGTTCTTC
TRBV29-1	few	.	TRBJ1-2	CSVSLDNNRGYTF	TGCAGCGTTTCCTTGGACAACAATCGTGGCTACACCTTC
TRBV5-6	.	.	TRBJ2-5	CASSLDTRPWETQYF	TGTGCCAGCAGCTTGGACACCCGGCCGTGGGAGACCCAGTACTTC
TRBV30	.	.	TRBJ2-3	CAWTITTDTQYF	TGTGCCTGGACCATTACCACAGATACGCAGTATTTT
TRBV11-2	.	.	TRBJ1-5	CASSFSGGNQPQHF	TGTGCCAGCAGCTTTTCCGGTGGCAATCAGCCCCAGCATTTT
TRBV11-2	.	.	TRBJ2-3	CASSLQLQSTDTQYF	TGTGCCAGCAGCTTGCAGCTACAGAGCACAGATACGCAGTATTTT
TRBV9	.	TRBD2	TRBJ2-5	CASSVPGGSQETQYF	TGTGCCAGCAGCGTCCCCGGGGGGTCTCAAGAGACCCAGTACTTC
TRBV4-1	.	TRBD2	TRBJ2-1	CASSQKLGTSVDEQFF	TGCGCCAGCAGCCAAAAACTCGGGACTAGCGTGGATGAGCAGTTCTTC
TRBV7-9	.	.	TRBJ1-6	CASSNGTPVRQSPLHF	TGTGCCAGCAGCAACGGGACACCGGTACGACAGTCACCCCTCCACTTT
TRBV11-2	few	.	TRBJ1-1	CASSLESGNTEAFF	TGTGCCAGCAGCTTAGAATCAGGTAACACTGAAGCTTTCTTT
TRBV7-2	.	.	TRBJ2-7	CASSLDASGYEQYF	TGTGCCAGCAGCTTAGATGCCAGCGGCTACGAGCAGTACTTC
TRBV5-1	.	TRBD2	TRBJ2-5	CASSPGLAGGQETQYF	TGCGCCAGCAGCCCCGGACTAGCGGGGGGTCAAGAGACCCAGTACTTC